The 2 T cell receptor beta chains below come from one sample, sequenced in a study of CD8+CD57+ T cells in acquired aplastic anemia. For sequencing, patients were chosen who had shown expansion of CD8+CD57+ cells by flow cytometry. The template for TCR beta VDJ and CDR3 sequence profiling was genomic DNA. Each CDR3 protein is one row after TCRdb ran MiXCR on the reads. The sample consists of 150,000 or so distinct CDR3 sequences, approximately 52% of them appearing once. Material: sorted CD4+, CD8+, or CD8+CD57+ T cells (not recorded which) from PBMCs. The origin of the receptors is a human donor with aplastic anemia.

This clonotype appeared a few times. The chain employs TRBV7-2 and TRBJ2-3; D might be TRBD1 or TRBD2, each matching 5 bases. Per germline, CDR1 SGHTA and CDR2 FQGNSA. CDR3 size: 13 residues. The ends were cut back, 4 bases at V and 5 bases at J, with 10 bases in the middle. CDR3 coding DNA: TGTGCCAGCAGCTCCGTGGGACGAGATACGCAGTATTTT. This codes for CASSSVGRDTQYF.

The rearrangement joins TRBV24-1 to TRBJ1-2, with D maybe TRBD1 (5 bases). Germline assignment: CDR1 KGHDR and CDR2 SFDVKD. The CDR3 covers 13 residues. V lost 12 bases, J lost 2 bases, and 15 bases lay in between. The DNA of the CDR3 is TGTGCCCCACAGAACGGGGCCAACTATGGCTACACCTTC. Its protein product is CAPQNGANYGYTF.